This T cell receptor (beta chain) was retrieved from a study of cytomegalovirus exposure and HLA in healthy donors (dated by TCRdb to 2016 to 2017). The study in broad terms: An earlier analysis of several hundred of the donors reported under 300 Gb of sequence data and 117 million unique TCR beta sequences obtained from about 179 million T cells. Approximately 300 gigabases of sequencing data and around 90 million unique TCR sequences made up an early release that covered over 550 HLA-typed donors. The genetic ancestry cluster associated with self-reported Caucasian donors included around 76% of the approximately 410 genotyped donors. The study was designed to test whether signatures of past pathogen exposure could be identified by cataloging public T cell receptors. The T cell repertoires of about 700 subjects were profiled by immunosequencing and related to cytomegalovirus serostatus. In addition to the first cohort of 666 subjects, a separate validation cohort of 130 or so different subjects was used. To predict cytomegalovirus infection status, the study combined high-throughput TCR immunosequencing, statistical association of individual TCRs with disease status, and machine learning. To study patterns of TCR occurrence, a later analysis re-analyzed previously published TCR beta repertoires from under 750 donors and added high-resolution HLA genotyping. Rather than using new phenotypic data, the later analysis identified candidate immune exposures from TCR beta sequences and from how often those sequences occurred across donors. To decide whether each TCR beta V gene segment behaved as functional or pseudogenic, an earlier analysis of some 600 of the donors relied on high-throughput TCR beta sequencing. Donor age, sex, ethnicity and CMV serostatus were compiled alongside the repertoire data. A later genetic analysis used genome-wide SNP genotypes for about 60% of the roughly 700 donors, treating that subset as a discovery cohort. All discovery cohort repertoires had been generated on a single sequencing platform. HLA typing covered class I and class II loci at four-digit resolution. The number of donors typed differed by locus, with 629-630 for A, B, C, DRB1 and DQB1, approximately 500 for DQA1, about 610 for DPA1, and approximately 470 for DPB1. Four or five DR-DQ haplotypes were handled as single units for association and clustering because linkage in the cohort was strong. Among some 400 genotyped donors of the cohort, an average of approximately 200,000 unique TCR beta nucleotide sequences was sequenced per donor, of which 15% to 20% were non-productive.

As for this clone: This clone's antigen is unknown. Base qualities were left out, and no much larger clone turns up one base away.

Including the terminal cysteine and phenylalanine, the CDR3 comprises 14 residues. The only DNA kept is the CDR3, 42 bases in frame from the first base. The germline V gene specifies SGHTA as CDR1 and FQGNSA as CDR2. V lost 2 bases and J lost 7 bases; the stretch between them is 14 bases long. Libraries were built with the immunoSEQ multiplex PCR assay. For the multiplex PCR, a mixture combining 60 forward primers for TCR Vbeta segments and 13 reverse primers for TCR Jbeta segments was used. Amplification of the CDR3 region of rearranged TCR beta genes was performed with a multiplex PCR assay on genomic DNA. The Illumina HiSeq System was used to sequence the amplified TCR beta libraries as 87-base-pair reads. Under the source paper's analysis protocol: Across the 700 or so repertoires, a later analysis counted approximately 83 million unique TCR beta chains, roughly 11 million of which were shared by at least two donors. To remove PCR and sequencing errors, raw reads were error-corrected and collapsed into unique sequences using a nearest-neighbor algorithm that merged closely related sequences. CDR3 sequences were aligned to IMGT reference sequences to assign V, D and J gene segments. For a sequence to be retained, a match of at least six nucleotides to both a V gene segment and a J gene segment was required. Rearrangements were called productive when the CDR3 lacked stop codons and stayed in frame with V and J; all others were non-productive. Following IMGT convention, CDR3 was defined as the stretch from the second conserved V-encoded cysteine up to the conserved J-encoded phenylalanine. The earlier analysis of a few hundred of the donors excluded any sequence lacking an unambiguous match to a single V gene segment. In an earlier analysis of approximately 500 of the donors, a V segment was called functional when productive rearrangements were above 56.7%, and segregating when the standard deviation between donors exceeded 5%. To diagnose cytomegalovirus status from the catalog of TCR beta chain sequences, a statistical classification framework was built. V and J gene assignment, in a later analysis, came from comparing TCR nucleotide sequences with IMGT/GENE-DB human TR gene sequences. In a later analysis, CDR3 sequences and most-parsimonious VDJ recombination scenarios were assigned using the TCRdist pipeline. In a later analysis, each TCR beta chain was defined by its CDR3 amino acid sequence together with its V-gene family, and reads lacking a unique V-gene family were excluded. As a way to deal with suspected cross-contamination and a sequencing artifact, a later analysis dropped nearly 600 nucleotide sequences that were highly shared and had low generation probability. For each public chain, a later analysis derived a clonal expansion index from normalized ranks of inferred template counts within each repertoire. A later analysis computed generation probabilities with a VDJ recombination model fitted to out-of-frame rearrangements, and checked the results against IGoR. Hypergeometric tests were used in a later analysis to score TCR-TCR, TCR-HLA and TCR-CMV co-occurrence, with a repertoire-size bias correction applied to the TCR pairs. To estimate false discovery rates, a later analysis permuted the HLA or CMV assignments 20 times. In a later analysis, co-occurring TCRs were grouped using DBSCAN, and TCRdist sequence similarity was added for clustering within HLA-allele-positive subsets. Co-occurrence clustering excluded repertoires with fewer than 30,000 or more than 120,000 public chains, plus five with anomalous nucleotide sharing. TCRdb provides this immuneACCESS table in a form limited to in-frame rearrangements. Some clones are lacking; in checked studies, under half of them reflect an unresolved V gene, and why the rest are absent is not known. V, J and clone size are those of that table, while D and trimming were read from the DNA. The sample table lists about 160,000 clones, 80% of them with a count of one. In total, the top ten clones hold about 1.3% of the sample.

Points the paper makes about the study in general: The presence/absence analyses assumed that sequencing depth was roughly uniform across donors, and that assumption may not be true. Because the 87-base-pair reads could not distinguish some IMGT-functional V segments, including TRBV6-2 and TRBV6-3, those segments were excluded. Specific HLA alleles were associated with 15,000 to 20,000 TCR beta sequences at a false discovery rate of 0.05 in a later analysis. For the cohort, immune exposure information was limited to CMV serostatus. In this cohort, only TCR beta chains were sequenced, and detectable features were limited by the absence of alpha or paired-chain data. A later genetic analysis associated a missense DCLRE1C variant with V-gene and J-gene trimming of TCR beta chains, and an independent cohort replicated the association. In an earlier analysis of roughly 560 of the donors, most TCR beta V segments were observed in productive rearrangements about 90% or about 30% of the time, broadly matching IMGT annotations. When HLA alleles, especially DR and DQ, strongly co-occurred, TCR associations were difficult to assign to individual alleles. Most TCR sequences were seen in very few donors, while some public TCRs were found in many individuals. A later genetic analysis reported fewer N-insertions in productive TCRs among donors in an Asian-associated ancestry cluster than the roughly 700-donor mean. Correlated functional status among segregating V segments might be attributable to linkage disequilibrium, but an unknown experimental factor could not be ruled out. In vitro tests confirmed that a few of the cytomegalovirus-associated TCR beta chains recognize cytomegalovirus antigens. Because counts were too low, roughly 16 rarely observed V segments, including chromosome 9 orphons, were excluded from the earlier analysis of 587 of the donors. In a later analysis, HLA-associated TCR beta chains showed more clonal expansion and lower generation probabilities than non-associated chains that were equally common. According to a later analysis, most CMV-associated TCR beta chains appeared to be HLA-restricted, and the HLA associations seemed to be driven largely by CMV exposure. In the study, about 150 TCR beta chains were listed as associated with cytomegalovirus. A later analysis reported that several top co-occurrence clusters appeared linked to parvovirus B19, influenza, CMV and Epstein-Barr virus. A further reported finding was that TCR beta sequences accurately predicted the HLA-A and HLA-B alleles for most subjects in the first cohort. A later analysis found that TCR association rates varied across HLA loci, with DRB1 alleles showing the most associated TCRs and HLA-C alleles the fewest. A cluster of highly shared sequence variants was judged likely to be a technical artifact of the sequencing pipeline. Because HLA typing was unavailable for some donors at each locus, only the typed subset was used in association tests. According to the authors, the approach could potentially be generalized to other disease states and immunological phenotypes. The classifier was reported to diagnose cytomegalovirus status with high specificity and sensitivity in both the original cohort and the validation cohort.

The cohort was made up of approximately 700 healthy bone marrow donors. Cohort members were all nominally healthy when sampled, although unrecorded immune exposures were likely present. The donor tested CMV seronegative, placing the donor among the 350 or so seronegative members of the cohort. Every donor gave a peripheral blood sample, and the peripheral blood mononuclear cells from that sample were used for TCR beta sequencing. The Qiagen DNeasy Blood Extraction Kit was used to extract genomic DNA from the blood cell samples. The rearranged segments are TRBV7-2 and TRBJ1-1, with a tentative D gene TRBD1 over 6 matching bases. The receptor's source is a young man in good health and CMV-seronegative. Source material: PBMCs. The DNA sequence is as follows: TGTGCCAGCAGCTTACCCGGACAGTTTAATGAAGCTTTCTTT. Its protein is CASSLPGQFNEAFF.